The T cell receptor (beta chain) described here comes from a study of shared clonotypes between healthy human individuals. Study outcomes and limitations: Between a few donors, naive CD4 clonotypes were shared at a level of about 5%. Sorted-subset samples were not fully sequenced, rarefaction indicated. Read depth was anticipated to influence clonotype sharing among donors.

As to this clone: Its antigen is unidentified. The same CDR3 can be traced to other DNA sequences in this sample.

Sequencing used immunoSEQ multiplex PCR; TCRdb keeps in-frame clones, though not all of them. The sample carries some 2,000,000 clones, more than 90% recorded once. The sequenced sample was naive CD4+ T cells sorted from blood. Subset in this sample: CD45RA+ positively selected. The TCR was taken from a man aged 18 to 30 in good health.

In nucleotides, the CDR3 is TGCGCCAGCAGCCAGGGACAGGGTCGAACTGAAGCTTTCTTT. Protein: CASSQGQGRTEAFF. V usage is TRBV4-1 and J usage is TRBJ1-1; 9 nucleotides align to TRBD1. CDR1 MGHRA and CDR2 YSYEKL come from the germline V gene. Germline trimming cut 3 bases from V and 5 bases from J; bases unmatched to any gene: 4. This CDR3 region has 14 residues.